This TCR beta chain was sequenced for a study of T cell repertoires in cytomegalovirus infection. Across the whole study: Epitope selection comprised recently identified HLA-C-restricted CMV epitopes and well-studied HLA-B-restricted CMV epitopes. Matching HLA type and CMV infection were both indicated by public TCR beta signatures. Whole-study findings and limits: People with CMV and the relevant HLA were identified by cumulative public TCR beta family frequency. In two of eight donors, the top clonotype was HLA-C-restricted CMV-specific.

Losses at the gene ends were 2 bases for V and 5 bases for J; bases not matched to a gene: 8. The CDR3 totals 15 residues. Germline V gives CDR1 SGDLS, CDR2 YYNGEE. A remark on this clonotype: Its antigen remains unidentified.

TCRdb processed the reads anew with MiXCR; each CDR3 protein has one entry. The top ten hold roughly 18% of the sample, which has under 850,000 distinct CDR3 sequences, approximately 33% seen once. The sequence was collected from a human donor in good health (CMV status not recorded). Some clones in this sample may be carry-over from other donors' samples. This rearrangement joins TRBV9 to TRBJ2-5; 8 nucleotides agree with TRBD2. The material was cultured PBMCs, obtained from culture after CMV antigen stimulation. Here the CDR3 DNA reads TGTGCCAGCAGCGTTTTAGCCGGGAGGGATGAGACCCAGTACTTC. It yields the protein CASSVLAGRDETQYF.